This passage covers 32 T cell receptor beta chains from one sample sequenced in a study of blood T cell repertoires in COVID-19. Measured with immunoSEQ multiplex PCR; TCRdb has only the in-frame clones, and not every one. This sample has some 16,000 clones, with approximately 78% found just once. Sequenced sample: peripheral blood. All receptors come from a man between 60 and 75 years old with acute or convalescent COVID-19.

The CDR3 DNA reads TGTGCCAGCAGCTTAGAGTCCCGCACCGGGGAGCTGTTTTTT. Amino acids: CASSLESRTGELFF. This chain uses TRBV11-3 with TRBJ2-2; D gene unclear. The CDR3 length is 14 residues. V shed 0 bases and J shed 4 bases, with 6 bases lying between them. Germline loops: CDR1 SGHNT, CDR2 YENEEA. Together with reference TRBV11-3 and TRBJ2-2, the CDR3 gives the full variable domain: EAGVVQSPRYKIIEKKQPVAFWCNPISGHNTLYWYLQNLGQGPELLIRYENEEAVDDSQLPKDRFSAERLKGVDSTLKIQPAELGDSAVYLCASSLESRTGELFFGEGSRLTVL.

The V call is TRBV9, the J call TRBJ2-4, with D maybe TRBD1 (6 bases). Germline CDR1 and CDR2: SGDLS and YYNGEE. The CDR3 contains 14 residues. Trimming pared 4 bases from V and 5 bases from J, leaving 13 bases between. The CDR3 nucleotides are TGTGCCAGCAGCCCCGGGACATCAGAAAACATTCAGTACTTC. Amino acid sequence: CASSPGTSENIQYF.

This clone was detected only a few times. The CDR3 DNA is TGTGCCAGCAGCTTACCGGGACAGGGGGTCAACGAGCAGTACTTC. It encodes CASSLPGQGVNEQYF. The chain couples TRBV7-8 to TRBJ2-7, with 11 bases fitting TRBD1. J lost 5 bases, V lost 2 bases, and 5 bases had no gene match. The CDR3 contains 15 residues. Germline V gives CDR1 SGHVS, CDR2 FQNEAQ. Drawing the rest from reference TRBV7-8 and TRBJ2-7, the complete variable domain is GAGVSQSPRYKVAKRGQDVALRCDPISGHVSLFWYQQALGQGPEFLTYFQNEAQLDKSGLPSDRFFAERPEGSVSTLKIQRTQQEDSAVYLCASSLPGQGVNEQYFGPGTRLTVT.

The chain couples TRBV24-1 to TRBJ1-2; 9 bases agree with TRBD1. Per germline, CDR1 KGHDR and CDR2 SFDVKD. The V gene end was trimmed by 6 bases and the J gene end by 8 bases; junction bases not matched to a gene: 6. This CDR3 contains 13 residues. DNA for the CDR3: TGTGCCACCAGTCAACAGGGGGCGAAGGGCTACACCTTC. Encoded protein: CATSQQGAKGYTF.

The V and J genes are TRBV7-9 and TRBJ1-4; 8 bases map to TRBD1. The trim removed 5 bases at V and 8 bases at J, leaving 10 bases unmatched. The CDR3 is 15 residues long. CDR1 is SEHNR, CDR2 FQNEAQ, per germline (reference sequence). The CDR3 nucleotides read TGTGCCAGCAGCCCCACCAGACAGGGGTCAGAAAAACTGTTTTTT. Translated: CASSPTRQGSEKLFF.

The CDR3 loop is CASSPGTGTYNEQFF. The DNA for the CDR3 is TGTGCCAGCAGCCCCGGGACAGGGACTTACAATGAGCAGTTCTTC. The gene calls are TRBV5-8 and TRBJ2-1, with 9 bases aligning to TRBD1. CDR1 is SGHTS and CDR2 is YDEGEE in the germline V gene. J gave up 4 bases and V 4 bases, and 6 bases lay outside the gene matches. The CDR3 consists of 15 residues.

The rearrangement uses TRBV6-2 or TRBV6-3 and TRBJ2-7; 7 positions agree with TRBD1. The germline V gene encodes CDR1 MNHEY and CDR2 SVGEGT. This CDR3 comprises 17 residues. V gave up 6 bases and J gave up 2 bases; unmatched junction bases: 16. The CDR3: CASSRNPTGIPPYEQYF. The DNA of the CDR3 is TGTGCCAGCAGCCGTAACCCGACAGGGATTCCTCCCTACGAGCAGTACTTC.

This clone was recorded once. The chain joins TRBV27 to TRBJ1-5; weak D call: TRBD1 (6 bases). CDR1 is MNHEY and CDR2 is SMNVEV in the germline V gene (reference sequence). V gave up 6 bases and J gave up 5 bases, with 17 bases separating them. This CDR3 spans 15 amino acids. This CDR3 reads CASSPTGSGHQPQHF. The CDR3, as DNA: TGTGCCAGCAGCCCCACAGGGTCTGGGCATCAGCCCCAGCATTTT.

J is TRBJ2-3 and V is TRBV5-1, with unresolved D. Germline CDR1 is SGHRS and CDR2 is YFSETQ. Between the trimmed V and J ends, which lost 1 base and 4 bases, there was a span of 13 bases. CDR3 length: 15 residues. CDR3 DNA sequence: TGCGCCAGCAGCTTGTGGGCTGGCAAGGCAGATACGCAGTATTTT. It codes for CASSLWAGKADTQYF.

The genes are TRBV27 and TRBJ1-5; D not certain. The V end was cut by 6 bases, the J end by 0 bases, with 12 bases between. The CDR3 totals 15 residues. Germline V CDR1 and CDR2: MNHEY, SMNVEV (reference sequence). The CDR3 DNA reads TGTGCCAGCAGCCAGAATATTCTTAGCAATCAGCCCCAGCATTTT. This codes for CASSQNILSNQPQHF.

The chain has TRBV11-1 and TRBJ1-5, with a tentative D call TRBD1 (5 bases). CDR1 and CDR2 from the germline V gene are SGHAT and FQDESV (reference sequence). CDR3 length: 13 residues. Trimming cost V 5 bases and J 2 bases, with 7 bases left between them. CDR3 nucleotides: TGTGCCAGCAGCCTGACAGGCAATCAGCCCCAGCATTTT. It encodes CASSLTGNQPQHF.

The chain links TRBV4-1 to TRBJ1-5, with 9 bases fitting TRBD1. The trim removed 4 bases at V and 2 bases at J, leaving 18 bases unmatched. Looked up from germline, CDR1 is MGHRA and CDR2 is YSYEKL. The CDR3 is made up of 20 amino acids. For the CDR3, the DNA is TGCGCCAGCAGCCCTGTCCCGGGACAGGGTGGCAGAATGGGCAATCAGCCCCAGCATTTT. Translating it yields CASSPVPGQGGRMGNQPQHF.

The chain joins TRBV9 to TRBJ1-2, with a tentative D call TRBD1 (6 bases). V lost 4 bases and J lost 3, with 16 bases in between. The CDR3 covers 15 residues. CDR1 is SGDLS, CDR2 YYNGEE, per germline. The CDR3 nucleotides read TGTGCCAGCAGCCTCATAGCCAGGGGTGACTATGGCTACACCTTC. It specifies CASSLIARGDYGYTF.

Here the CDR3 reads CASSLGQNYEQYF. The CDR3 DNA reads as TGTGCCAGCAGTCTGGGACAAAACTACGAGCAGTACTTC. This rearrangement joins TRBV11-2 to TRBJ2-7; TRBD1 might be the D (6 bases). Trimming pared 6 bases from V and 3 bases from J, leaving 12 bases between. CDR1 and CDR2 from the germline V gene are SGHAT and FQNNGV. The CDR3 is made up of 13 amino acids. Variable domain in full (rest from reference TRBV11-2 and TRBJ2-7): EAGVAQSPRYKIIEKRQSVAFWCNPISGHATLYWYQQILGQGPKLLIQFQNNGVVDDSQLPKDRFSAERLKGVDSTLKIQPAKLEDSAVYLCASSLGQNYEQYFGPGTRLTVT.

There are a few counts of this clone. This sequence joins TRBV2 and TRBJ2-7, with no clear D. V lost 1 base, J lost 4 bases, and 11 bases lay in between. The CDR3 length is 14 residues. Per the germline V gene, CDR1 is SNHLY and CDR2 is FYNNEI. The chain's CDR3 is CASSEGDNRYEQYF. CDR3 DNA: TGTGCCAGCAGTGAAGGCGACAATCGGTACGAGCAGTACTTC.

The chain has TRBV5-6 and TRBJ1-2; 8 bases align to TRBD1. The germline V gene encodes CDR1 SGHDT and CDR2 YYEEEE. This CDR3 is 16 amino acids long. J lost 0 bases, V lost 0 bases, and 4 bases had no gene match. The CDR3 region is CASSLGPGGSNYGYTF. For the CDR3, the DNA is TGTGCCAGCAGCTTGGGCCCAGGGGGCTCTAACTATGGCTACACCTTC.

As DNA, the CDR3 is TGTGCCATCAACCCTAGCGCGAACACCGGGGAGCTGTTTTTT. It translates to CAINPSANTGELFF. The chain couples TRBV10-3 to TRBJ2-2; D perhaps matches TRBD2 (6 bases). Trimming cost V 7 bases and J 0 bases, with 9 bases left between them. The CDR3 covers 14 residues. Germline CDR1 ENHRY, CDR2 SYGVKD.

The chain combines TRBV7-8 with TRBJ2-1; the match to TRBD2 covers 9 bases. The germline V gene encodes CDR1 SGHVS and CDR2 FQNEAQ. J gave up 8 bases and V 3 bases, and 11 bases lay outside the gene matches. The CDR3 has 16 residues. CDR3 sequence reads: CASSLSRWRGGDEQFF. As DNA, the CDR3 is TGTGCCAGCAGCTTGAGTCGTTGGCGGGGGGGCGATGAGCAGTTCTTC.

The chain uses TRBV5-4 and TRBJ2-7; 7 bases match TRBD1. The V gene end was trimmed by 4 bases and the J gene end by 0 bases; junction bases not matched to a gene: 4. Germline V gene lookup returns CDR1 SGHNT and CDR2 YYREEE (reference sequence). CDR3 length equals 14 residues. The CDR3 sequence is CASSRDSISYEQYF. The CDR3 DNA reads as TGTGCCAGCAGCCGGGACAGCATCTCCTACGAGCAGTACTTC.

The chain recombines TRBV6-5 with TRBJ2-7; D possibly corresponds to TRBD2 (6 bases). The length of the CDR3 is 14 residues. The germline V gene has CDR1 MNHEY and CDR2 SVGAGI. Trimming cost V 4 bases and J 5 bases, with 15 bases left between them. CDR3 protein: CASSFREVWDEQYF. CDR3 sequence (DNA): TGTGCCAGCAGTTTCAGGGAGGTTTGGGACGAGCAGTACTTC.

The chain uses TRBV5-1 and TRBJ1-2, with D unclear. The CDR3 covers 13 residues. Trimming took off 1 base at V and 4 bases at J, with 8 bases between the two ends. Per germline, CDR1 SGHRS and CDR2 YFSETQ. CDR3 sequence: CASSLTASYGYTF. Here the CDR3 DNA reads TGCGCCAGCAGCTTGACAGCATCCTATGGCTACACCTTC. Filled out from reference TRBV5-1 and TRBJ1-2, the complete variable domain reads KAGVTQTPRYLIKTRGQQVTLSCSPISGHRSVSWYQQTPGQGLQFLFEYFSETQRNKGNFPGRFSGRQFSNSRSEMNVSTLELGDSALYLCASSLTASYGYTFGSGTRLTVV.

This clone appeared a single time. J is TRBJ1-2 and V is TRBV19; a possible D gene is TRBD1 (5 bases). The CDR3 runs 13 residues. Looked up from germline, CDR1 is LNHDA and CDR2 is SQIVND (reference sequence). V gave up 6 bases and J gave up 8 bases, with 16 bases separating them. The CDR3 sequence: CASSPPGLAGYTF. In nucleotides, the CDR3 is TGTGCCAGTAGCCCCCCGGGACTTGCCGGCTACACCTTC.

V usage is TRBV11-2 and J usage is TRBJ2-1; 12 nucleotides line up with TRBD2. Germline V CDR1 and CDR2: SGHAT, FQNNGV. J gave up 15 bases and V 2 bases, and 8 bases lay outside the gene matches. The CDR3 spans 14 residues. This chain's CDR3 is CASSLTSGGPGWFF. The CDR3 coding sequence is TGTGCCAGCAGCTTAACTAGCGGGGGGCCTGGCTGGTTCTTC.

The genes are TRBV2 and TRBJ1-2, with a possible D match to TRBD1 (6 bases). Trimming pared 0 bases from V and 4 bases from J, leaving 18 bases between. Per germline, CDR1 SNHLY and CDR2 FYNNEI. The CDR3 has 17 residues. In nucleotides, the CDR3 is TGTGCCAGCAGTGAAGCGGGGACATATATCAGATTCTATGGCTACACCTTC. It codes for CASSEAGTYIRFYGYTF.

This rearrangement joins TRBV28 to TRBJ1-2; 8 bases agree with TRBD1. Germline V gene data show CDR1 as MDHEN and CDR2 as SYDVKM. Unmatched junction bases numbered 4, after V lost 3 bases and J lost 4 bases. This CDR3 contains 14 residues. CDR3 DNA: TGTGCCAGCAGTTTCGGGACAGGTCCCTATGGCTACACCTTC. Amino acid sequence: CASSFGTGPYGYTF.

The chain employs TRBV7-2 and TRBJ1-1, with a weak D call TRBD1 (6 bases). The germline gives CDR1 SGHTA, CDR2 FQGNSA. V lost 5 bases and J lost 4, with 17 bases in between. This CDR3 has 15 amino acids. As DNA, the CDR3 is TGTGCCAGCAGCATACAGGGCTGGGTAGGCACTGAAGCTTTCTTT. Its translation: CASSIQGWVGTEAFF.

The V gene is TRBV5-1, the J gene TRBJ1-2; TRBD1 might be the D (6 bases). The CDR3 is 13 amino acids. Trimming removed 1 base from V and 8 bases from J, with 12 bases in between. Germline assignment: CDR1 SGHRS and CDR2 YFSETQ. As DNA, the CDR3 is TGCGCCAGCAGCTTGCGTTCAGGGGAAGGCTACACCTTC. This translates into CASSLRSGEGYTF.

In this sample, this clone turned up a few times. This rearrangement joins TRBV5-1 to TRBJ1-2; a weak D match, TRBD1 (5 bases). Germline-derived CDR1 and CDR2 are SGHRS and YFSETQ. The ends were cut back, 3 bases at V and 5 bases at J, with 17 bases in the middle. The CDR3 length is 15 residues. The CDR3 DNA follows: TGCGCCAGCAGCTCCGGACAAGTCTTCGAGTATGGCTACACCTTC. Amino acids: CASSSGQVFEYGYTF.

The J gene is TRBJ2-5, the V gene TRBV12-3 or TRBV12-4; no definite D call. This CDR3 spans 13 amino acids. With 3 bases removed from V and 2 bases from J, the gap between germline ends came to 7 bases. CDR3 protein: CASSFRGQETQYF. The CDR3 DNA reads as TGTGCCAGCAGTTTTAGAGGACAAGAGACCCAGTACTTC.

The V and J genes are TRBV12-3 or TRBV12-4 and TRBJ1-1; D uncertain. The CDR3 loop spans 12 amino acids. Trimming removed 6 bases at V and 3 bases at J, with 8 bases between. The CDR3 loop reads CASSLEDTEAFF. The CDR3 DNA reads TGTGCCAGCAGCCTCGAGGACACTGAAGCTTTCTTT.

This clone was counted between two and nine times. The chain couples TRBV18 to TRBJ1-1, with D perhaps matching TRBD1 (5 bases). Trimming took off 2 bases at V and 2 bases at J, with 9 bases between the two ends. The CDR3 sequence is 14 residues long. The V gene's germline CDR1 is KGHSH and CDR2 LQKENI. CDR3 DNA: TGTGCCAGCTCACCAGGGGCGTATAACACTGAAGCTTTCTTT. Translation: CASSPGAYNTEAFF.

Details on this clone: Other nucleotide sequences in the sample specify the same CDR3. The chain combines TRBV19 with TRBJ1-2; 11 bases line up with TRBD1. The CDR3 contains 14 residues. The V and J ends lost 4 bases and 2 bases, in that order; junction bases with no gene match: 0. Per the germline V gene, CDR1 is LNHDA and CDR2 is SQIVND (reference sequence). CDR3 bases: TGTGCCAGTAGTAGGGACAGGGGGAACTATGGCTACACCTTC. Its protein is CASSRDRGNYGYTF. The full variable domain, its missing parts supplied by reference TRBV19 and TRBJ1-2, is DGGITQSPKYLFRKEGQNVTLSCEQNLNHDAMYWYRQDPGQGLRLIYYSQIVNDFQKGDIAEGYSVSREKKESFPLTVTSAQKNPTAFYLCASSRDRGNYGYTFGSGTRLTVV.